This T cell receptor (beta chain) was sequenced for a study of T cells expressing NK-cell markers. TCRdb reprocessed the 5' RACE reads and stores each CDR3 protein as one record, lacking DNA. The sample includes roughly 120,000 distinct CDR3 sequences. The CDR3 has 15 residues. CDR1 SGDLS and CDR2 YYNGEE come from the germline V gene. This receptor was obtained from a woman between 18 and 70 years old in good health. Sequenced input: blood T cells: a sorted CD56 or NKG2C T cell subset, CD4+ or CD8+ T cells, or bulk PBMC T cells (not recorded which). This rearrangement joins TRBV9 to TRBJ2-2; TCRdb selects TRBD1, and the lack of DNA leaves this call unchecked. CDR3 in amino acids: CASSTGGRNTGELFF.